Below are 21 T cell receptor beta chains sequenced from a single sample in a study of shared clonotypes between healthy human individuals. TCRdb's table, derived via immunoSEQ multiplex PCR, lists solely in-frame clones and lacks some. The repertoire consists of about 2.2 million clones, with around 95% occurring once and the leading ten covering approximately 1.6%. As defined, naive CD8 cells were CD45RO-negative and positively selected for CCR7, with terminally differentiated effector memory CD45RA+ cells excluded. The sequencing input was naive CD8+ T cells from PBMCs. The receptors were sampled from a man between 18 and 35 years old in good health. Some clones in this sample may be carry-over from other donors' samples.

The J gene is TRBJ1-5, the V gene TRBV6-5; 7 bases fit TRBD1. This CDR3 is 15 amino acids long. Unmatched junction bases numbered 6, after V lost 5 bases and J lost 2 bases. CDR1 is MNHEY and CDR2 is SVGAGI in the germline V gene. The CDR3 loop is CASSLTGVRNQPQHF. For the CDR3, the DNA is TGTGCCAGCAGTCTAACAGGGGTCCGCAATCAGCCCCAGCATTTT.

This chain connects TRBV7-9 to TRBJ2-5, with 7 bases matching TRBD1. The CDR3 spans 13 residues. The germline V gene has CDR1 SEHNR and CDR2 FQNEAQ (reference sequence). The ends lost 5 bases at V and 3 bases at J; junction bases unmatched: 3. In nucleotides, the CDR3 is TGTGCCAGCAGCCCCGGGACAGAAGAGACCCAGTACTTC. This gives the protein CASSPGTEETQYF.

The chain links TRBV7-9 to TRBJ2-5; D remains unclear. Trimming stripped 4 bases from V and 2 bases from J, with 14 bases between. The CDR3 has 15 residues. Germline lookup yields CDR1 SEHNR and CDR2 FQNEAQ (reference sequence). The CDR3 region is CASSSRVTEQETQYF. The CDR3, as DNA: TGTGCCAGCAGCTCGCGCGTCACAGAACAAGAGACCCAGTACTTC.

The rearrangement uses TRBV28 and TRBJ2-1; maybe TRBD2 (5 bases). V was cut by 6 bases and J by 3 bases, with 15 bases left in between. CDR3 size: 15 residues. Per the germline V gene, CDR1 is MDHEN and CDR2 is SYDVKM. The CDR3 DNA follows: TGTGCCAGCAGATTCCGGGATAGGGTCTACAATGAGCAGTTCTTC. Protein product: CASRFRDRVYNEQFF.

This sequence joins TRBV13 and TRBJ1-4; maybe TRBD1 (5 bases). Germline loops: CDR1 PRHDT, CDR2 FYEKMQ (reference sequence). This CDR3 contains 14 residues. V shed 3 bases and J shed 5 bases, with 10 bases lying between them. The CDR3 DNA reads TGTGCCAGCAGCTTTCCGGGGGAGAATGAAAAACTGTTTTTT. Protein: CASSFPGENEKLFF.

The rearrangement uses TRBV4-1 and TRBJ2-2, with a tentative D call TRBD2 (6 bases). Between the trimmed V and J ends, which lost 1 base and 8 bases, there was a span of 11 bases. The CDR3 is 14 residues long. Germline V gives CDR1 MGHRA, CDR2 YSYEKL. The CDR3 DNA reads TGCGCCAGCAGCCAAGTTGGACGGGAGGGGGAGCTGTTTTTT. Its translation is CASSQVGREGELFF.

This clone appeared a few times. CDR3 nucleotide sequence: TGTGCCAGCAGTGAACGGGATCAGCCCCAGCATTTT. Translating gives CASSERDQPQHF. The chain is built from TRBV2 and TRBJ1-5; D not resolved. CDR3 length: 12 residues. Trimming stripped 2 bases from V and 5 bases from J, with 4 bases between. CDR1 SNHLY and CDR2 FYNNEI come from the germline V gene.

J is TRBJ2-5 and V is TRBV2, with 11 bases lining up with TRBD2. The CDR3 is 16 amino acids. Losses at the gene ends were 7 bases for V and 1 base for J; bases not matched to a gene: 8. CDR1 and CDR2 from the germline V gene are SNHLY and FYNNEI. CDR3 protein: CASTDVTSGAQETQYF. CDR3 DNA sequence: TGTGCCAGCACGGATGTGACTAGCGGGGCCCAAGAGACCCAGTACTTC.

As concerns this clone: Other DNA sequences within the sample encode an identical CDR3. CDR3 DNA: TGTGCCAGCAGTTTACGCGGGGCCAACGTCCTGACTTTC. Encoded protein: CASSLRGANVLTF. The V and J genes are TRBV27 and TRBJ2-6; D is undetermined. The CDR3 length is 13 residues. CDR1 is MNHEY and CDR2 is SMNVEV in the germline V gene (reference sequence). Trimming removed 2 bases from V and 4 bases from J, with 3 bases in between.

The chain carries TRBV4-3 and TRBJ2-3; 9 bases match TRBD1. The CDR3 length is 19 residues. With 0 bases clipped from V and 3 bases from J, the junction kept 13 bases outside the gene matches. Germline CDR1 and CDR2: LGHNA and YSLEER. The CDR3 sequence: CASSQDALGGQGWTDTQYF. The CDR3 coding sequence is TGCGCCAGCAGCCAAGATGCCTTGGGCGGACAGGGGTGGACAGATACGCAGTATTTT.

The chain links TRBV7-9 to TRBJ2-5, with a tentative D call TRBD2 (6 bases). The germline V and J ends were trimmed by 4 bases and 5 bases, with 20 bases remaining between them. This CDR3 has 16 amino acids. CDR1 and CDR2 (germline): SEHNR, FQNEAQ (reference sequence). The CDR3 coding sequence is TGTGCCAGCAGCTCCCCCGGCCGGCCGGGGGTTGAGACCCAGTACTTC. Its protein is CASSSPGRPGVETQYF.

The V call is TRBV5-6, the J call TRBJ1-5, with D possibly matching TRBD1 (5 bases). The germline CDR1 and CDR2 sequences are SGHDT and YYEEEE. This CDR3 comprises 16 residues. The V end lost 1 base, the J end lost 0 bases, and 11 bases lay between the germline ends. CDR3 nucleotides: TGTGCCAGCAGCTTGTTGGGGCAGAGTAGCAATCAGCCCCAGCATTTT. Protein product: CASSLLGQSSNQPQHF.

V is TRBV6-6 and J is TRBJ2-7; maybe TRBD2 (6 bases). Germline V gene lookup returns CDR1 MNHNY and CDR2 SVGAGI (reference sequence). The V gene lost 5 bases and the J gene lost 3 bases, with 11 bases spanning the gap. CDR3 length equals 13 residues. The CDR3: CASSETSYYEQYF. The DNA for the CDR3 is TGTGCCAGCAGTGAGACTAGTTACTACGAGCAGTACTTC.

The chain joins TRBV6-5 to TRBJ1-1; 9 positions agree with TRBD1. Per germline, CDR1 MNHEY and CDR2 SVGAGI. The CDR3 is 15 residues long. Losses at the gene ends were 5 bases for V and 3 bases for J; bases not matched to a gene: 7. CDR3 bases: TGTGCCAGCAGTAAATCAACAGGGGGCTACACTGAAGCTTTCTTT. Amino acid sequence: CASSKSTGGYTEAFF.

The chain is built from TRBV9 and TRBJ2-7; a weak D match, TRBD1 (6 bases). Germline CDR1 SGDLS, CDR2 YYNGEE. The CDR3 contains 15 residues. With 4 bases removed from V and 3 bases from J, the gap between germline ends came to 17 bases. CDR3 DNA sequence: TGTGCCAGCAGCCAGGGACCGGGACACATCTACGAGCAGTACTTC. Translation gives CASSQGPGHIYEQYF.

Regarding this clone: The identical CDR3 is also encoded by other nucleotide sequences in the sample. For the CDR3, the DNA is TGTGCCAGCAGCCTCGGACTAGCGGATTACAATGAGCAGTTCTTC. Translating gives CASSLGLADYNEQFF. This chain uses TRBV6-5 with TRBJ2-1, with 10 bases that match TRBD2. The CDR3 is made up of 15 amino acids. J lost 4 bases, V lost 6 bases, and 6 bases had no gene match. Germline loops: CDR1 MNHEY, CDR2 SVGAGI.

The chain links TRBV11-3 to TRBJ2-7; weak D call: TRBD1 (5 bases). The CDR3 loop spans 13 amino acids. The V end was cut by 5 bases, the J end by 2 bases, with 10 bases between. The V gene's germline CDR1 is SGHNT and CDR2 YENEEA. For the CDR3, the DNA is TGTGCCAGCAGCCAGGGCAGAACCTACGAGCAGTACTTC. It encodes CASSQGRTYEQYF.

V is TRBV7-9 and J is TRBJ2-3, with D unclear. The V gene's germline CDR1 is SEHNR and CDR2 FQNEAQ (reference sequence). CDR3 length equals 14 residues. V was cut by 1 base and J by 2 bases, with 7 bases left in between. The CDR3 protein is CASSLVLHTDTQYF. The CDR3 nucleotides are TGTGCCAGCAGCTTAGTACTGCACACAGATACGCAGTATTTT.

This chain links TRBV7-9 with TRBJ2-7; D unclear. V was pared by 6 bases and J by 3 bases, with 12 bases between. Germline values: CDR1 SEHNR, CDR2 FQNEAQ (reference sequence). The CDR3 is 13 residues long. The DNA of the CDR3 is TGTGCCAGCAGGCCCGCAGAGTTCTACGAGCAGTACTTC. This codes for CASRPAEFYEQYF.

The V call is TRBV27, the J call TRBJ2-4; 12 bases are a match to TRBD2. V was clipped by 8 bases and J by 7 bases; unmatched bases: 9. The germline CDR1 and CDR2 sequences are MNHEY and SMNVEV (reference sequence). CDR3 length: 15 residues. The CDR3 protein is CASGESLAGGNIQYF. DNA for the CDR3: TGTGCCAGCGGCGAAAGCCTAGCGGGAGGGAACATTCAGTACTTC.

Remarks on this clone: This CDR3 is also generated by other DNA sequences in the sample. V gene TRBV25-1 combines with J gene TRBJ1-1, with a possible D match to TRBD1 (5 bases). Germline lookup yields CDR1 MGHDK and CDR2 SYGVNS. This CDR3 has 14 amino acids. Trimming stripped 4 bases from V and 2 bases from J, with 11 bases between. The CDR3 nucleotides are TGTGCCAGCAGTGGGGACGGGAGAAACACTGAAGCTTTCTTT. This gives the protein CASSGDGRNTEAFF. The entire variable domain, with the rest obtained from reference TRBV25-1 and TRBJ1-1, is as follows: EADIYQTPRYLVIGTGKKITLECSQTMGHDKMYWYQQDPGMELHLIHYSYGVNSTEKGDLSSESTVSRIRTEHFPLTLESARPSHTSQYLCASSGDGRNTEAFFGQGTRLTVV.